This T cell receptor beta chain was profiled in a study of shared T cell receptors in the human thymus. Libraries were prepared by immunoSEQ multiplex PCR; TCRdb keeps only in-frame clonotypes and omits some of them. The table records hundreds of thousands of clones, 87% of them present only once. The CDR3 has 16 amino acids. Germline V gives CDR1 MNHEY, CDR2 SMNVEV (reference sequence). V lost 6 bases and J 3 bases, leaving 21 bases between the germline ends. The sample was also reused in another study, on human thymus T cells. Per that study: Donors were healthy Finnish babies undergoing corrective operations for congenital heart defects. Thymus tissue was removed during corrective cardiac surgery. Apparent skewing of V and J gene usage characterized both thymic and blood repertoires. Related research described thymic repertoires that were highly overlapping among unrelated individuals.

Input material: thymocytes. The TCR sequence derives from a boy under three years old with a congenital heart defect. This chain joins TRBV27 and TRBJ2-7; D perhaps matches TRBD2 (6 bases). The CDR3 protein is CASSPGTPGGVYEQYF. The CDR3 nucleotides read TGTGCCAGCAGCCCCGGGACTCCCGGAGGGGTCTACGAGCAGTACTTC.